This TCR beta chain was sequenced in a study of blood T cell repertoires in COVID-19. Study details: Both acute and convalescent COVID-19 samples were obtained from the United States, Italy and Spain. Sources were T cells, B-cell-depleted T cells, or PBMCs; the material itself was cDNA or gDNA.

Germline V lookup: CDR1 LNHDA, CDR2 SQIVND (reference sequence). The J segment lost 5 bases and the V segment lost 2 bases, leaving 8 bases of the junction unmatched. The CDR3 consists of 16 residues. In the source study's methods: Using reference gene primer amplification, nucleated cell counts were estimated. The repertoire was sequenced with immunoSEQ multiplex PCR; TCRdb's copy has only in-frame clones and lacks some. V, J and clone size are those of that table, while D and trimming were read from the DNA. Altogether roughly 16,000 clones are present, 85% to 95% being singletons, with the ten largest covering roughly 5.7%.

The receptor was derived from a human donor in a cohort sampled during active COVID-19. Sample: peripheral blood. V usage is TRBV19 and J usage is TRBJ2-1; 8 positions match TRBD2. CDR3 region: CASSIRRGRSNNEQFF. The CDR3 nucleotides read TGTGCCAGTAGTATACGTCGCGGGAGGAGTAACAATGAGCAGTTCTTC.